This T cell receptor (beta chain) was recovered during a study of Graves' ophthalmopathy and Graves' hyperthyroidism. Overall study findings and caveats: It was with 65% to 71% sensitivity and around 72% specificity that the model predicted ophthalmopathy progression.

The V gene's germline CDR1 is SGHVS and CDR2 FQNEAQ. The CDR3 runs to 16 residues. V shed 1 base and J shed 2 bases, with 11 bases lying between them. Using RNA transcripts, the TCR beta CDR3 regions were amplified. HTBI primers primed a first-round RT-PCR, and a second-round multiplex PCR followed. Via MiXCR, TCRdb re-called the multiplex PCR reads, giving one row per CDR3 protein. Here the sample spans some 1.1 million distinct CDR3 sequences, 36% being singletons. With respect to this clonotype: As yet, its antigen is unknown. A much larger clone is a single base away; this may be a read error.

Establishment of the diagnosis relied upon clinical symptoms, serum thyroxine, TRAb, thyroid ultrasound and orbital computed tomography. V gene TRBV7-8 combines with J gene TRBJ2-2; the D gene is possibly TRBD2 (5 bases). Sequenced: peripheral blood or thyroid tissue (not recorded which). This receptor was obtained from an adult man with Graves' hyperthyroidism. CDR3 coding DNA: TGTGCCAGCAGCTTAGTGGAGGTACCCAACACCGGGGAGCTGTTTTTT. This encodes CASSLVEVPNTGELFF.